This section outlines one T cell receptor (beta chain) sequence together with its context. Some clones are missing from TCRdb's copy, which holds only in-frame ones; the method was immunoSEQ multiplex PCR. This table holds about 9,600 clones, over 65% found once. The CDR3 totals 16 residues. Germline assignment: CDR1 SGDLS and CDR2 YYNGEE. V lost 2 bases to trimming and J lost 0 bases; unmatched junction nucleotides: 4. The data originate from a study of T cell repertoires in ileal Crohn's disease. The sequence was collected from an adult with Crohn's disease. The sample consisted of ileal tissue. The chain uses TRBV9 and TRBJ2-1; 8 bases map to TRBD2. DNA for the CDR3: TGTGCCAGCAGCGTCTCAGCGGGGGACTCCTACAATGAGCAGTTCTTC. This encodes CASSVSAGDSYNEQFF.